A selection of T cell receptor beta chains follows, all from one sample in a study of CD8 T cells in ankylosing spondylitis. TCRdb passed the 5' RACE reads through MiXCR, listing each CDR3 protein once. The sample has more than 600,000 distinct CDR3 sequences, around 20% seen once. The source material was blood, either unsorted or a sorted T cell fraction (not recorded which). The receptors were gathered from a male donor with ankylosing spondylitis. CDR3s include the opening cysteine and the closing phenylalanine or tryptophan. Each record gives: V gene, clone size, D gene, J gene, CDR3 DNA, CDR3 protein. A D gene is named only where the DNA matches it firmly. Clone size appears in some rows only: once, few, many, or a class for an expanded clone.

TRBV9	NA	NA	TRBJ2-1	TGTGCCAGCAGCGTAGAGGCCGGATCCTACAATGAGCAGTTCTTC	CASSVEAGSYNEQFF
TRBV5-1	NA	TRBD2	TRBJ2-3	TGCGCCAGCAGCCTCCGACTAGCGGACACAGATACGCAGTATTTT	CASSLRLADTDTQYF
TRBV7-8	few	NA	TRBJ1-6	TGTGCCAGCAGCTTAGGGACAGTTTATTCACCCCTCCACTTT	CASSLGTVYSPLHF
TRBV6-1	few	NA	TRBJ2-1	TGTGCCAGCAGTCTCTCCGCGAGCTCAACTCATGGATCCTACAATGAGCAGTTCTTC	CASSLSASSTHGSYNEQFF
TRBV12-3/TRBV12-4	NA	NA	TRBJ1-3	TGTGCCAGCAGTTTAGCGGGTTATACGGACTCTGGAAACACCATATATTTT	CASSLAGYTDSGNTIYF
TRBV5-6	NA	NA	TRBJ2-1	TGTGCCAGCAGCGCCCGGGGTGCCTACAATGAGCAGTTCTTC	CASSARGAYNEQFF
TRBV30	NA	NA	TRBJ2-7	TGTGCCTGGATGTCCGGGGGATACGAGCAGTACTTC	CAWMSGGYEQYF
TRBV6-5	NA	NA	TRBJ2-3	TGTGCCAGCAGTTACTCGACGGCAGATACGCAGTATTTT	CASSYSTADTQYF
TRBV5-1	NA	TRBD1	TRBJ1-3	TGCGCCAGCAGCCCAATTGGACAGGCTGGAAACACCATATATTTT	CASSPIGQAGNTIYF
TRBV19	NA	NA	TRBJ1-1	TGTGCCAGTAGTCGTTATGGGACTGAAGCTTTCTTT	CASSRYGTEAFF
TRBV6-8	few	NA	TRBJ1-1	TGTGCCAGCAGTCGGGTACTAGACACTGAAGCTTTCTTT	CASSRVLDTEAFF
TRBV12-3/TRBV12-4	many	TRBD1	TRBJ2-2	TGTGCCAGCAGTTCTACAGGGGCAAGGAACACCGGGGAGCTGTTTTTT	CASSSTGARNTGELFF
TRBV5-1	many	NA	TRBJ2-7	TGCGCCAGCGCGGATGGGATTTCAGGGGAGTTACGGTTGGAGCAGTACTTC	CASADGISGELRLEQYF
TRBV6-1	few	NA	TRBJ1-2	TGTGCCAGCAGAGACCTACCCGGGTCCCAGTATGGCTACACCTTC	CASRDLPGSQYGYTF
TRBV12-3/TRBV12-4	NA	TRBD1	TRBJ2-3	TGTGCCAGCAGTTTTCAGGGGGCTCAAGATACGCAGTATTTT	CASSFQGAQDTQYF
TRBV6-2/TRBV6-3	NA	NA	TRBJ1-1	TGTGCCAGCAGTTACTCGGTCGGGGCTGAAGCTTTCTTT	CASSYSVGAEAFF
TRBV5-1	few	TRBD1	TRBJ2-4	TGCGCCAGCAGCGAAACTACAGGGGGCGCAACCAAAAACATTCAGTACTTC	CASSETTGGATKNIQYF
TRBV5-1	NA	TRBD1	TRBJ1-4	TGCGCCAGCAGCTTGACCGGACAGGGAACTAATGAAAAACTGTTTTTT	CASSLTGQGTNEKLFF
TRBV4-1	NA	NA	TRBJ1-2	TGCGCCAGCAGCCAAGATAATGTAAGGGAGCCACCTCATGGCTACACCTTC	CASSQDNVREPPHGYTF
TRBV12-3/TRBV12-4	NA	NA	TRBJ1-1	TGTGCCAGCAGTCCCTGGACAGCCACTGAAGCTTTCTTT	CASSPWTATEAFF
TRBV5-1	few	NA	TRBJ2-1	TGCGCCAGCAGCTTGTGGGAAATCCCGTGGTTCTTC	CASSLWEIPWFF
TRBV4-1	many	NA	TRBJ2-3	TGCGCCAGCAGCCAGATAATTAGAACAGGGTCAGATACGCAGTATTTT	CASSQIIRTGSDTQYF
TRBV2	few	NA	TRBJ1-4	TGTGCCAGCAGCTTAGATACAGGCCGGAATGAAAAACTGTTTTTT	CASSLDTGRNEKLFF
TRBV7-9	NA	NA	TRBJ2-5	TGTGCCAGCAGCATGGGCAGGGGTCAAGAGACCCAGTACTTC	CASSMGRGQETQYF
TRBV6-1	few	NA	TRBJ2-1	TGTGCCACCCGCGCGGACACGGGGCCCTATGAGCAGTTCTTC	CATRADTGPYEQFF
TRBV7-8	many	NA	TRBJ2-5	TGTGCCAGCAGCCTCCGCGGCGGGGAAGAGACCCAGTACTTC	CASSLRGGEETQYF
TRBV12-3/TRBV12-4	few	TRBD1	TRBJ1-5	TGTGCCAGCAGTTCCGGACAGGGGGCTTGGGGTCAGCCCCAGCATTTT	CASSSGQGAWGQPQHF
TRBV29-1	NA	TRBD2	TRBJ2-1	TGCAGCGTTTTCCCAGCGGGGAAAAATGAGCAGTTCTTC	CSVFPAGKNEQFF
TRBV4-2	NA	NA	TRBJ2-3	TGTGCCAGCAGCCGACGGTATGGAGGGGGAGGGCCCACAGATACGCAGTATTTT	CASSRRYGGGGPTDTQYF
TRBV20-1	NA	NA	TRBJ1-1	TGCAGTGCTAGGACAGGCGTCATGAACACTGAAGCTTTCTTT	CSARTGVMNTEAFF
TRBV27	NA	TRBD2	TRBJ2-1	TGTGCCAGCAGTCCCACCCTAGCGGGAGGGTACAATGAGCAGTTCTTC	CASSPTLAGGYNEQFF
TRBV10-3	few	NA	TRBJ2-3	TGTGCCATCAGTACCCGGGACCCAACTAGCACAGATACGCAGTATTTT	CAISTRDPTSTDTQYF
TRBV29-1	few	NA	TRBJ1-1	TGCAGCGTCGAACAGGGATCGAACACTGAAGCTTTCTTT	CSVEQGSNTEAFF
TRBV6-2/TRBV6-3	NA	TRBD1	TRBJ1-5	TGTGCCAGCAGCCCCGGGACAGGAGTTTATCAGCCCCAGCATTTT	CASSPGTGVYQPQHF
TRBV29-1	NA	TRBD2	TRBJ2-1	TGCAGCGTTGAGGGGACTAGCGACTCCTACAATGAGCAGTTCTTC	CSVEGTSDSYNEQFF
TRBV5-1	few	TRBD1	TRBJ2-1	TGCGCCAGCAGCATTCCGGGACAGGGTCTTTGGAATGAGCAGTTCTTC	CASSIPGQGLWNEQFF
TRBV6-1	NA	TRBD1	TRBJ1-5	TGTGCCAGCCCGGGACAGGCCCCGTCGGAAAGCAATCAGCCCCAGCATTTT	CASPGQAPSESNQPQHF
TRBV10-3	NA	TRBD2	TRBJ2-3	TGTGCCATCAGTGAGGGACTAGCGGCCACAGATACGCAGTATTTT	CAISEGLAATDTQYF
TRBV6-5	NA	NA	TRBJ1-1	TGTGCCAGCAGTTACAGGGGGGCTAATACTGAAGCTTTCTTT	CASSYRGANTEAFF
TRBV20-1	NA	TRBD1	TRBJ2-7	TGCAGTGCTAGACACAGGGGTTACTACGAGCAGTACTTC	CSARHRGYYEQYF
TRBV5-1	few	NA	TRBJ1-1	TGCGCCAGCAAAGGGGGAGAGGGATTGAACACTGAAGCTTTCTTT	CASKGGEGLNTEAFF
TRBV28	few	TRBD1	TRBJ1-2	TGTGCCAGCAGTTTATCTTCCAGGGGGTTAAATGGCTACACCTTC	CASSLSSRGLNGYTF
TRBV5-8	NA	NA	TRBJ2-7	TGTGCCAGCAGCTTGGGGGCAGAAAACGCCTACGAGCAGTACTTC	CASSLGAENAYEQYF
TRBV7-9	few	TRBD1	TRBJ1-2	TGTGCCAGCAGCTTTGGACCCACCGGACAGGGGAATGGCTACACCTTC	CASSFGPTGQGNGYTF
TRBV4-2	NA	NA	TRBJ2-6	TGTGCCAGCAGCCAAGAGGGACCCAGCTCTAGTAGGGCCAACGTCCTGACTTTC	CASSQEGPSSSRANVLTF
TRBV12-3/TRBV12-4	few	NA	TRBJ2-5	TGTGCCAGCAGTTTATCTAGCGTCGAGACCCAGTACTTC	CASSLSSVETQYF
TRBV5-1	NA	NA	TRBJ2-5	TGCGCCAGCAGCGAGGGACGAGAGGGAGAGACCCAGTACTTC	CASSEGREGETQYF
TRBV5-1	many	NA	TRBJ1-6	TGCGCCAGCAGCTTGGGAGGGGGGAATTCACCCCTCCACTTT	CASSLGGGNSPLHF
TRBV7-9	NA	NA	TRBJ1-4	TGTGCCAGCAGCTTACAAGGGGACGCAACTAATGAAAAACTGTTTTTT	CASSLQGDATNEKLFF
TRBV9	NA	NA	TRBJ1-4	TGTGCCAGCAGCGCACAGGGAACTAATGAAAAACTGTTTTTT	CASSAQGTNEKLFF
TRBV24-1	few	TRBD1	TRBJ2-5	TGTGCCACCTCAAAGACAGGGGAAGAGACCCAGTACTTC	CATSKTGEETQYF
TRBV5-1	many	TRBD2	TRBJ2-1	TGCGCCAGCAGCGTCAGCGGGGCGAGCTCCTACAATGAGCAGTTCTTC	CASSVSGASSYNEQFF
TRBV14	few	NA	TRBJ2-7	TGTGCCAGCAGCCAACGATACACCGGGGACAAAACCTACGAGCAGTACTTC	CASSQRYTGDKTYEQYF
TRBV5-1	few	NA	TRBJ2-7	TGCGCCAGCAGCTTGAGGGCCGCCTACGAGCAGTACTTC	CASSLRAAYEQYF
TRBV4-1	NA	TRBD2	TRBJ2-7	TGCGCCAGCAGCCAAGACCCTAGCGGCACCTACGAGCAGTACTTC	CASSQDPSGTYEQYF